This entry features one T cell receptor beta chain sequence. Its antigen is as yet unknown. The CDR3 contains 12 residues. In germline, CDR1 is MDHEN, CDR2 SYDVKM. Trimming stripped 3 bases from V and 7 bases from J, with 7 bases between. This record belongs to a study of identifying expanded T cells in peripheral blood. Whole-study results and caveats: Clone count variance between roughly 2-week samples rose with total template count. Roughly 1.1 clones differed between technical replicates, versus around 15 and 19 over time.

During the collection period, no donor immune events like infections were recorded. TCRdb keeps only in-frame clones here, not all; method: immunoSEQ multiplex PCR. The sample has about 100,000 clones; 75% to 90% are singletons. Source material: blood. V and J are TRBV28 and TRBJ1-5; D is undetermined. The receptor was isolated from a person between 18 and 75 years old in good health. The CDR3 here is CASSLSGQPQHF. As DNA, the CDR3 is TGTGCCAGCAGTTTGTCGGGGCAGCCCCAGCATTTT.